This is a list of T cell receptor beta chains from one sample in a study of T cell responses to AZD1222 COVID-19 vaccine. Libraries were prepared by immunoSEQ multiplex PCR; TCRdb keeps only in-frame clonotypes and omits some of them. The sample holds roughly 80,000 clones, roughly 88% seen once. Sequenced here: peripheral blood, sampled on day 0 of MenACWY control vaccination. The receptor source for this set is an adult in good health. Both conserved end residues are part of each CDR3. The D gene is left open where the match is weak. The listing skips clone size in some rows; elsewhere it reads once, few, many or a size class.

V gene	J gene	clone size	D gene	CDR3 length	CDR3 protein	CDR3 DNA
TRBV5-5	TRBJ1-4	NA	NA	13	CASSLQGGEKLFF	TGTGCCAGCAGCTTGCAGGGCGGGGAAAAACTGTTTTTT
TRBV11-2	TRBJ1-2	NA	NA	14	CASSFHSQGYGYTF	TGTGCCAGCAGCTTCCACTCTCAGGGCTATGGCTACACCTTC
TRBV7-9	TRBJ1-5	NA	NA	14	CASSLGEWDGPQHF	TGTGCCAGCAGCTTAGGGGAATGGGACGGACCCCAGCATTTT
TRBV19	TRBJ2-7	NA	NA	14	CASSPPSLGFGQYF	TGTGCCAGTAGTCCCCCTTCTTTGGGCTTTGGGCAGTACTTC
TRBV27	TRBJ1-1	NA	NA	14	CASSSRTVNTEAFF	TGTGCCAGCAGTTCAAGGACAGTGAACACTGAAGCTTTCTTT
TRBV14	TRBJ2-1	NA	TRBD2	18	CASSLAGGDSGFYNEQFF	TGTGCCAGCAGCCTAGCGGGAGGCGATTCGGGGTTTTACAATGAGCAGTTCTTC
TRBV2	TRBJ2-2	NA	TRBD2	14	CASILFGGSGELFF	TGTGCCAGCATTCTCTTCGGGGGGAGCGGGGAGCTGTTTTTT
TRBV7-9	TRBJ2-1	NA	TRBD2	13	CASSGGAGAEQFF	TGTGCCAGCAGCGGAGGAGCGGGAGCTGAGCAGTTCTTC
TRBV6-5	TRBJ2-7	once	NA	15	CASSYNLGSSYEQYF	TGTGCCAGCAGTTATAACCTGGGTAGCTCCTACGAGCAGTACTTC
TRBV12-3/TRBV12-4	TRBJ2-3	NA	TRBD2	13	CASSLAGSDTQYF	TGTGCCAGCAGTCTAGCGGGATCGGATACGCAGTATTTT
TRBV7-8	TRBJ1-5	NA	NA	12	CASSPTGEPQHF	TGTGCCAGCAGCCCCACCGGGGAGCCCCAGCATTTT
TRBV6-5	TRBJ1-6	NA	TRBD1	15	CASRQTGQGYSPLHF	TGTGCCAGCAGGCAAACTGGACAGGGCTATTCACCCCTCCACTTT
TRBV28	TRBJ2-1	NA	NA	13	CASSFNSYNEQFF	TGTGCCAGCAGTTTTAACTCCTACAATGAGCAGTTCTTC
TRBV11-3	TRBJ2-2	NA	TRBD2	18	CASSLEGWASGMNGELFF	TGTGCCAGCAGTCTAGAGGGATGGGCTAGCGGGATGAACGGGGAGCTGTTTTTT
TRBV2	TRBJ1-5	NA	NA	15	CASSDFGGANQPQHF	TGTGCCAGCAGTGATTTCGGGGGCGCCAATCAGCCCCAGCATTTT
TRBV30	TRBJ1-1	NA	NA	10	CAWGKTEAFF	TGTGCCTGGGGTAAGACTGAAGCTTTCTTT
TRBV7-2	TRBJ1-5	NA	NA	13	CASSLDGLRPQHF	TGTGCCAGCAGCTTAGACGGGCTGAGGCCCCAGCATTTT
TRBV27	TRBJ1-4	NA	NA	16	CASSSGRGSFNEKLFF	TGTGCCAGCAGTTCAGGAAGGGGTTCTTTTAATGAAAAACTGTTTTTT
TRBV10-3	TRBJ1-1	NA	NA	13	CATSFGDPTEAFF	TGTGCCACCTCTTTTGGAGACCCCACTGAAGCTTTCTTT
TRBV27	TRBJ2-2	once	NA	14	CASSRASRTGELFF	TGTGCCAGCAGCAGGGCGAGTCGGACCGGGGAGCTGTTTTTT
TRBV28	TRBJ2-7	NA	NA	13	CASTLGTHYEQYF	TGTGCCAGCACCCTAGGGACCCACTACGAGCAGTACTTC